The following is a T cell receptor beta chain sequence with its context. The antigen it binds to is not known. No base quality values were provided; no much bigger clone lies one nucleotide off. This sample's treatment or condition label indicates: allogeneic hematopoietic cell transplantation with graft depleted of TCRalphabeta T cells and CD19 B cells. The transplant recipients were children given TCRalphabeta/CD19-depleted allogeneic hematopoietic cell grafts. Libraries were constructed by PCR. Data came from an Illumina HiSeq 2500. TCR library preparation used molecular barcoding, with unique molecular identifiers applied to normalize quantification of the TCRbeta repertoire. TCRdb cleaned the public reads at Q25 with fastp, built clones with MiXCR and kept in-frame beta chains. Each entry is one CDR3 protein sequence, shown with its most common DNA and genes. The sample profile shows approximately 110,000 distinct CDR3 sequences; more than 20% of them were found once. Clones ranked in the top ten supply about 11% of the sample.

This sample stems from a study of T-cell reconstitution after alpha-beta-depleted transplantation in children (dated by TCRdb to about 2016). For the wider study: The study quantitatively tracked T-cell immune reconstitution after TCRalphabeta/CD19-depleted allogeneic hematopoietic cell transplantation in children using TCR repertoire profiling. Study-wide conclusions, independent of this receptor: Over subsequent months, a decline in hyperexpanded clone frequencies was noted, and after one year, T-cell counts and TCRbeta diversity were mostly ascribed to newly produced T cells. About two months after transplant, the apparently early recovery of alphabetaT-cell counts reportedly depended on just several hundred clones that had expanded rapidly and came from non-depleted graft cells. In some patients, high TCRbeta diversity at day 60 was attributed to recipient T cells and intrathymic progenitors that had survived conditioning.

From the cysteine through the phenylalanine, the CDR3 covers 13 amino acids. Only CDR3 DNA remains: 39 bases, in frame from the first base. At the junction V is shortened by 2 bases and J by 4 bases, with 6 bases in between. The TCR comes from a male patient aged 2-9 years who had a stem cell transplant for chronic granulomatous disease, so the T cells may come from the graft donor. The specimen comprised PBMCs, mostly from graft donor cells, sampled 180 days after TCRalphabeta/CD19-depleted stem cell transplant. The V and J segments used are TRBV12-3 or TRBV12-4 and TRBJ1-5, with no confidently assigned D gene. CDR3 protein: CASSLQLNQPQHF. The bases are TGTGCCAGCAGTTTACAGCTTAATCAGCCCCAGCATTTT.